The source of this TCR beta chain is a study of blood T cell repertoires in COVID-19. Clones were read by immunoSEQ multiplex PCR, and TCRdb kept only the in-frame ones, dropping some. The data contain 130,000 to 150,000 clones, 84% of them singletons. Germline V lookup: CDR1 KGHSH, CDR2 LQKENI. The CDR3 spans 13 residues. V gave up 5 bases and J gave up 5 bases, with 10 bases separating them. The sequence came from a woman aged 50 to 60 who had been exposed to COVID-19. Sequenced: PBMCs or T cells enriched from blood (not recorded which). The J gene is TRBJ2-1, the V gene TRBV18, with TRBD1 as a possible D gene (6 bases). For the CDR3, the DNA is TGTGCCAGCTCAGTCAACAGGGACAATGAGCAGTTCTTC. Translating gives CASSVNRDNEQFF. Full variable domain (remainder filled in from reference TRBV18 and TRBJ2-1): NAGVMQNPRHLVRRRGQEARLRCSPMKGHSHVYWYRQLPEEGLKFMVYLQKENIIDESGMPKERFSAEFPKEGPSILRIQQVVRGDSAAYFCASSVNRDNEQFFGPGTRLTVL.